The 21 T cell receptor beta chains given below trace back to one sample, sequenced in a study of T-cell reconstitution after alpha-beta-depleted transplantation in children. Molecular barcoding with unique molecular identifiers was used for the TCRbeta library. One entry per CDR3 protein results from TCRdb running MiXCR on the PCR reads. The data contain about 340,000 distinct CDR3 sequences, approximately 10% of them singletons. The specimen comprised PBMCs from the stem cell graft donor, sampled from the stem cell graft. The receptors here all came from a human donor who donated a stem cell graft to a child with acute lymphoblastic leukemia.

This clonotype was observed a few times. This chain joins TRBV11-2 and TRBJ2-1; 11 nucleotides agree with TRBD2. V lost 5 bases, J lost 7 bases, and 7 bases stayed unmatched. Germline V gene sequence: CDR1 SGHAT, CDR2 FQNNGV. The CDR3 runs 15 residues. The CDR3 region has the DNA TGTGCCAGCAGCAAAACTAGCGGGAGTCGTAATGAGCAGTTCTTC. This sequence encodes CASSKTSGSRNEQFF.

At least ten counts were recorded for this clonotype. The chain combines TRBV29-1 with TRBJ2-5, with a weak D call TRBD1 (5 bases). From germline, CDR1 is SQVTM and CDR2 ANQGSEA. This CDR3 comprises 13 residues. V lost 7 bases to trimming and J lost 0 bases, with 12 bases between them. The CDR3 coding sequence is TGCAGCGCCTCCAGGGCCAACCAAGAGACCCAGTACTTC. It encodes CSASRANQETQYF. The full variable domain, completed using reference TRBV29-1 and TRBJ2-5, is SAVISQKPSRDICQRGTSLTIQCQVDSQVTMMFWYRQQPGQSLTLIATANQGSEATYESGFVIDKFPISRPNLTFSTLTVSNMSPEDSSIYLCSASRANQETQYFGPGTRLLVL.

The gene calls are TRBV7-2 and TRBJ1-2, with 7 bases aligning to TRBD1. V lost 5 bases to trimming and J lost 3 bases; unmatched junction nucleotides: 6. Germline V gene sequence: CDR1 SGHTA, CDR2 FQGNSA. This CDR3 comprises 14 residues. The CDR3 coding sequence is TGTGCCAGCAGCGGACAACAGGGGTACTATGGCTACACCTTC. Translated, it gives CASSGQQGYYGYTF. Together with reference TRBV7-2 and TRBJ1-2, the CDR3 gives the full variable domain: GAGVSQSPSNKVTEKGKDVELRCDPISGHTALYWYRQSLGQGLEFLIYFQGNSAPDKSGLPSDRFSAERTGGSVSTLTIQRTQQEDSAVYLCASSGQQGYYGYTFGSGTRLTVV.

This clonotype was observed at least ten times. CDR3 DNA sequence: TGTGCCAGCAGCCAAGACTTGCTCCGGCAATTAGGGGCCAACGTCCTGACTTTC. Translated, it gives CASSQDLLRQLGANVLTF. V usage is TRBV4-2 and J usage is TRBJ2-6; D call uncertain. Trimming removed 0 bases at V and 4 bases at J, with 16 bases between. From germline, CDR1 is LGHNA and CDR2 YNFKEQ. CDR3 size: 18 residues.

As DNA, the CDR3 is TGCGCCAGCAGCCAAGTTCTGGGTAGGGAGACCCAGTACTTC. It encodes CASSQVLGRETQYF. The chain links TRBV4-1 to TRBJ2-5; D uncertain. Between the trimmed V and J ends, which lost 1 base and 5 bases, there was a span of 11 bases. The CDR3 runs 14 residues. CDR1 MGHRA and CDR2 YSYEKL come from the germline V gene.

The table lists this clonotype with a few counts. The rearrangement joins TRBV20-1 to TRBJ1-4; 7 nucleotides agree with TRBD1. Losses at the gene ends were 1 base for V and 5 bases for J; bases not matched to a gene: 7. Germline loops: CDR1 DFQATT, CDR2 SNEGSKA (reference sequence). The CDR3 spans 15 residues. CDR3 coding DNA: TGCAGTGCTAGAGGACAGGGAGTGAGGAATGAAAAACTGTTTTTT. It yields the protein CSARGQGVRNEKLFF.

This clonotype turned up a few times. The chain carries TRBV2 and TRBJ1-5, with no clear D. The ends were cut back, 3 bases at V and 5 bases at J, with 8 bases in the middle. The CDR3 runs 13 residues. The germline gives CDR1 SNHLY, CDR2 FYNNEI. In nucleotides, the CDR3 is TGTGCCAGCAGTGATTGGGCCTATCAGCCCCAGCATTTT. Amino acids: CASSDWAYQPQHF.

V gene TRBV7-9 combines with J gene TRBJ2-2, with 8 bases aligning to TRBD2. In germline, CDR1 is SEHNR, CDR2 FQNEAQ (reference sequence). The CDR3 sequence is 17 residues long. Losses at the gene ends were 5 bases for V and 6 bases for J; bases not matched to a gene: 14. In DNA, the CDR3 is TGTGCCAGCAGCCCCGGGGGGGCAGGGATAGTTGCCGGGGAGCTGTTTTTT. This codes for CASSPGGAGIVAGELFF. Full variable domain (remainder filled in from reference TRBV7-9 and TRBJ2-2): DTGVSQNPRHKITKRGQNVTFRCDPISEHNRLYWYRQTLGQGPEFLTYFQNEAQLEKSRLLSDRFSAERPKGSFSTLEIQRTEQGDSAMYLCASSPGGAGIVAGELFFGEGSRLTVL.

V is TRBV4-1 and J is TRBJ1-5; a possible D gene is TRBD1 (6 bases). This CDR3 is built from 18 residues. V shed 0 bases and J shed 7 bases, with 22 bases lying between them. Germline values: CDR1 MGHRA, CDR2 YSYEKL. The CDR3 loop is CASSQDPLMWGRRQPQHF. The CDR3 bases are TGCGCCAGCAGCCAAGATCCCCTTATGTGGGGGCGGAGACAGCCCCAGCATTTT.

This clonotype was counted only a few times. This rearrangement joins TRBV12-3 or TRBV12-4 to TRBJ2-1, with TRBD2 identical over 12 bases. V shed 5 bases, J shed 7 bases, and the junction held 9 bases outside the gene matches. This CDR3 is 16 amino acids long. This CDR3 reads CASSPRLAGEMNEQFF. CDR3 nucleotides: TGTGCCAGCAGTCCTCGACTAGCGGGAGAGATGAATGAGCAGTTCTTC.

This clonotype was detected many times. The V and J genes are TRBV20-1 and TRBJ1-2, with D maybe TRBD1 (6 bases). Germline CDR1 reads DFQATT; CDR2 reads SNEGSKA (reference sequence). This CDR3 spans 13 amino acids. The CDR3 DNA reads TGCAGCTCCAGCCCCTTGGGGGCAAGAGGCTACACCTTC. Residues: CSSSPLGARGYTF.

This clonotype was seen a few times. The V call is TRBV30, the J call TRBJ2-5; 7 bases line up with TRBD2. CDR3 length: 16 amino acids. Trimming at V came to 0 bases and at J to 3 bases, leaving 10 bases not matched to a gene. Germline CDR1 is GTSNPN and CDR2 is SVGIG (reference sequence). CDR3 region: CAWSVGWEGNEETQYF. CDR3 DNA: TGTGCCTGGAGTGTGGGGTGGGAGGGGAATGAAGAGACCCAGTACTTC.

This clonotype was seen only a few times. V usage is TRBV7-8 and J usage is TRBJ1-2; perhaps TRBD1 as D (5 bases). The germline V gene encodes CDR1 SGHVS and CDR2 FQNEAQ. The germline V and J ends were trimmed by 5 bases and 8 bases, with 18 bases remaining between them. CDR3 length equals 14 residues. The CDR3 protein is CASSPGADVWGYTF. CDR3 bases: TGTGCCAGCAGCCCCGGGGCAGATGTATGGGGCTACACCTTC.

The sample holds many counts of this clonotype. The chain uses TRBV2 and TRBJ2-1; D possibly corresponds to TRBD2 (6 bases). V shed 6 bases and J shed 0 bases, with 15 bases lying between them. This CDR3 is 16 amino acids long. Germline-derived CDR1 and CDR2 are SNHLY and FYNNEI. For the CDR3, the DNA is TGTGCCAGCAGAGCACTAGCTGTCAGCTCCTACAATGAGCAGTTCTTC. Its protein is CASRALAVSSYNEQFF.

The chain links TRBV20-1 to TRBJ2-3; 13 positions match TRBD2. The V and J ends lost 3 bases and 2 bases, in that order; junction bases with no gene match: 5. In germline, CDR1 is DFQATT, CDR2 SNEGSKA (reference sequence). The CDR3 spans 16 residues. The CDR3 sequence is CSASWTSGRVTDTQYF. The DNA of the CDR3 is TGCAGTGCTAGTTGGACTAGCGGGAGAGTCACAGATACGCAGTATTTT.

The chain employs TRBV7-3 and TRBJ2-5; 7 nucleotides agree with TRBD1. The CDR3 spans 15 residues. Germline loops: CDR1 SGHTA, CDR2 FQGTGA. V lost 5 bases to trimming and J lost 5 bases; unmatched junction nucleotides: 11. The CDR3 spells CASSPDSTGRETQYF. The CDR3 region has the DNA TGTGCCAGCAGCCCAGACTCGACAGGGCGCGAGACCCAGTACTTC. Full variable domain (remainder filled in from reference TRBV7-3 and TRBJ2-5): GAGVSQTPSNKVTEKGKYVELRCDPISGHTALYWYRQSLGQGPEFLIYFQGTGAADDSGLPNDRFFAVRPEGSVSTLKIQRTERGDSAVYLCASSPDSTGRETQYFGPGTRLLVL.

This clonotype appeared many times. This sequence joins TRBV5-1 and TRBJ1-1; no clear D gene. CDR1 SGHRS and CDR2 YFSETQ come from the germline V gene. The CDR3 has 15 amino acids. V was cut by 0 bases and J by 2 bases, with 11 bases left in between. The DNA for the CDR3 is TGCGCCAGCAGCTTGGGAGAAAGGGAAAACACTGAAGCTTTCTTT. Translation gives CASSLGERENTEAFF.

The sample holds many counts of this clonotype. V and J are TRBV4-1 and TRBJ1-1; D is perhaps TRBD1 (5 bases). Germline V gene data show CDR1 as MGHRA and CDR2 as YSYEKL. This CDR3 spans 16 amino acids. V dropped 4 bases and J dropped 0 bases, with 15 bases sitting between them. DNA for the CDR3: TGCGCCAGCAGCCCGAGGGGAGCACCGATGAACACTGAAGCTTTCTTT. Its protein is CASSPRGAPMNTEAFF.

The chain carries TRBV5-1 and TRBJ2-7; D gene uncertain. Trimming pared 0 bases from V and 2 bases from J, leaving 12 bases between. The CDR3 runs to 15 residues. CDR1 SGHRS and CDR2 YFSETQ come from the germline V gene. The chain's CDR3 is CASSLGFGRTYEQYF. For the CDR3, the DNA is TGCGCCAGCAGCTTGGGGTTTGGACGGACCTACGAGCAGTACTTC.

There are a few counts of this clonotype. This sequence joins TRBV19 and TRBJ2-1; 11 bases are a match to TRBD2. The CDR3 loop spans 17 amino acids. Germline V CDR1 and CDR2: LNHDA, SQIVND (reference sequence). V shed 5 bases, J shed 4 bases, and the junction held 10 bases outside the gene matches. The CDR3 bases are TGTGCCAGTAGTGGAACTAGCGGGAGCAGATCATACAATGAGCAGTTCTTC. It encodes CASSGTSGSRSYNEQFF.

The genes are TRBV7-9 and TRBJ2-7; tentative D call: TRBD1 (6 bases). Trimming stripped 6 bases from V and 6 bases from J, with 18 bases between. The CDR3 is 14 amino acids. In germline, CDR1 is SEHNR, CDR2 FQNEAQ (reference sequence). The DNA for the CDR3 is TGTGCCAGCAGTCCCCCACAGGGAACGACCGAGCAGTACTTC. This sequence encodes CASSPPQGTTEQYF. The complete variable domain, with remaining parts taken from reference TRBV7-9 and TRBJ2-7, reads DTGVSQNPRHKITKRGQNVTFRCDPISEHNRLYWYRQTLGQGPEFLTYFQNEAQLEKSRLLSDRFSAERPKGSFSTLEIQRTEQGDSAMYLCASSPPQGTTEQYFGPGTRLTVT.